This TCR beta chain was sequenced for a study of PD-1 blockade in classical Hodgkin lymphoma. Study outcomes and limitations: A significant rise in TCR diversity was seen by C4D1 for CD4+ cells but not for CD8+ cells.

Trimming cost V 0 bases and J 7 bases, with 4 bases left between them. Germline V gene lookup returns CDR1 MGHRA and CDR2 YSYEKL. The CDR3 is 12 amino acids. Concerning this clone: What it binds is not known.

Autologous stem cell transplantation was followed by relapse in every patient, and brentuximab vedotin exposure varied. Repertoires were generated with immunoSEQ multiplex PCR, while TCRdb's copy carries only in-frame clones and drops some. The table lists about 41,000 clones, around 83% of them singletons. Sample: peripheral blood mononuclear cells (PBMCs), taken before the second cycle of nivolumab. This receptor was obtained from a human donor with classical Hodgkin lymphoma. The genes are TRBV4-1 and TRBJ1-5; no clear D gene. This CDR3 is CASSQDQQPQHF. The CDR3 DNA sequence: TGCGCCAGCAGCCAAGACCAACAGCCCCAGCATTTT.